This passage covers 15 T cell receptor beta chains from one sample sequenced in a study of regulatory T cells in long-lasting Graves disease. Documented time point: newly diagnosed GD, antithyroid drugs for less than 3 months. Scientists built the TCR library using RNA that was extracted from PBMCs. Assembly of TCR beta libraries relied on iRepertoire HTBI primers together with Arm-PCR of CDR3 regions. Each CDR3 protein is one row after TCRdb ran MiXCR on the multiplex PCR reads. This sample has about 430,000 distinct CDR3 sequences, with roughly 15% found just once. The same specimen was also included in a second study, on T cells in Graves' hyperthyroidism and ophthalmopathy.

Material: peripheral blood mononuclear cells (PBMCs), obtained at new diagnosis, from a patient treated with antithyroid drugs. These receptor sequences come from a woman aged 35 to 49 with Graves disease.

This clonotype was recorded many times. V is TRBV11-3 and J is TRBJ2-1; no firm D call. V dropped 0 bases and J dropped 8 bases, with 5 bases sitting between them. The CDR3 runs 12 residues. Germline loops: CDR1 SGHNT, CDR2 YENEEA. The CDR3 is CASSLDSYEQFF. Written as DNA, the CDR3 is TGTGCCAGCAGCTTAGACAGCTATGAGCAGTTCTTC.

The V gene is TRBV4-1, the J gene TRBJ2-3; D is unresolved. V lost 3 bases to trimming and J lost 3 bases, with 7 bases between them. Germline loops: CDR1 MGHRA, CDR2 YSYEKL. CDR3 length equals 13 residues. CDR3 in amino acids: CASSHSGTDTQYF. In nucleotides, the CDR3 is TGCGCCAGCAGCCACAGTGGGACAGATACGCAGTATTTT.

This clonotype was picked up a small number of times. The V call is TRBV24-1, the J call TRBJ2-5; D uncertain. CDR3 length: 13 amino acids. V lost 5 bases and J lost 4, with 10 bases in between. The germline V gene encodes CDR1 KGHDR and CDR2 SFDVKD. The CDR3 is CATSALPGETQYF. Written as DNA, the CDR3 is TGTGCCACCAGTGCCCTACCCGGAGAGACCCAGTACTTC.

The rearrangement uses TRBV6-1 and TRBJ2-1; D is uncertain. The germline V gene has CDR1 MNHNS and CDR2 SASEGT. The CDR3 runs 13 residues. Trimming cost V 0 bases and J 9 bases, with 9 bases left between them. CDR3 protein: CASSEARVGEQFF. DNA for the CDR3: TGTGCCAGCAGTGAAGCGCGTGTCGGTGAGCAGTTCTTC.

Remarks on this clonotype: One junction end does not reproduce the germline sequence, and a read error may be involved. The rearrangement joins TRBV7-8 to TRBJ2-2; D perhaps matches TRBD2 (5 bases). Looked up from germline, CDR1 is SGHVS and CDR2 is FQNEAQ. The CDR3 spans 15 residues. The CDR3 DNA sequence: TGTGCCAGCAGCTTAGACGGACCGAACACCGGGAAGCTGTTTTTT. This codes for CASSLDGPNTGKLFF. Supplemented by reference TRBV7-8 and TRBJ2-2, the full variable domain reads GAGVSQSPRYKVAKRGQDVALRCDPISGHVSLFWYQQALGQGPEFLTYFQNEAQLDKSGLPSDRFFAERPEGSVSTLKIQRTQQEDSAVYLCASSLDGPNTGKLFFGEGSRLTVL.

The chain carries TRBV27 and TRBJ2-3; 7 nucleotides line up with TRBD2. The V segment lost 1 base and the J segment 1 base; nucleotides outside the gene matches: 8. The CDR3 runs to 17 residues. Germline-derived CDR1 and CDR2 are MNHEY and SMNVEV (reference sequence). Here the CDR3 DNA reads TGTGCCAGCAGTTTATACACGGGGGGTTTGGGCACAGATACGCAGTATTTT. Its translation: CASSLYTGGLGTDTQYF.

This clonotype was recorded at least ten times. CDR3 nucleotides: TGTGCCAGCACCGAGACCGGGACAGGGTTCGGCGGTGGCTACACCTTC. It codes for CASTETGTGFGGGYTF. The V gene is TRBV6-1, the J gene TRBJ1-2; 9 nucleotides agree with TRBD1. The germline gives CDR1 MNHNS, CDR2 SASEGT. This CDR3 is 16 amino acids long. With 7 bases clipped from V and 7 bases from J, the junction kept 16 bases outside the gene matches.

This clonotype was observed a handful of times. This sequence joins TRBV11-3 and TRBJ2-7, with D perhaps matching TRBD2 (6 bases). CDR1 is SGHNT, CDR2 YENEEA, per germline. The CDR3 runs to 15 residues. V dropped 2 bases and J dropped 3 bases, with 14 bases sitting between them. The CDR3 nucleotides read TGTGCCAGCAGCTTAAGGCGCGGGGTGAACTACGAGCAGTACTTC. It codes for CASSLRRGVNYEQYF.

The genes are TRBV27 and TRBJ1-2; D unclear. This CDR3 region has 14 residues. CDR1 MNHEY and CDR2 SMNVEV come from the germline V gene (reference sequence). Trimming took off 3 bases at V and 7 bases at J, with 15 bases between the two ends. CDR3 bases: TGTGCCAGCAGTTTGAGACCCACTGAAGGTGGCTACACCTTC. The encoded protein is CASSLRPTEGGYTF.

This chain joins TRBV29-1 and TRBJ2-5; no clear D gene. The V end lost 0 bases, the J end lost 1 base, and 9 bases lay between the germline ends. The germline gives CDR1 SQVTM, CDR2 ANQGSEA. This CDR3 is 14 amino acids long. CDR3 coding DNA: TGCAGCGTTGAAGAGCCCGGTAGCCAAGAGACCCAGTACTTC. Amino acids: CSVEEPGSQETQYF. Drawing the rest from reference TRBV29-1 and TRBJ2-5, the complete variable domain is SAVISQKPSRDICQRGTSLTIQCQVDSQVTMMFWYRQQPGQSLTLIATANQGSEATYESGFVIDKFPISRPNLTFSTLTVSNMSPEDSSIYLCSVEEPGSQETQYFGPGTRLLVL.

This clonotype was picked up many times. CDR3 bases: TGTGCCAGCAGACACCAACAGGACCCCTACGAGCAGTACTTC. It yields the protein CASRHQQDPYEQYF. This chain connects TRBV2 to TRBJ2-7; TRBD1 might be the D (5 bases). The CDR3 extends over 14 amino acids. Germline CDR1 and CDR2: SNHLY and FYNNEI. Trimming left V 6 bases short and J 2 bases short, with 14 bases between. The whole variable domain, filled in from reference TRBV2 and TRBJ2-7, reads EPEVTQTPSHQVTQMGQEVILRCVPISNHLYFYWYRQILGQKVEFLVSFYNNEISEKSEIFDDQFSVERPDGSNFTLKIRSTKLEDSAMYFCASRHQQDPYEQYFGPGTRLTVT.

The chain is built from TRBV10-3 and TRBJ2-5, with a weak D call TRBD2 (5 bases). CDR1 and CDR2 (germline): ENHRY, SYGVKD. This CDR3 is 13 amino acids long. Trimming took 4 bases from V and 4 from J, leaving 10 bases between them. DNA for the CDR3: TGTGCCATCAGTGTTAAGGCGGGAGAGACCCAGTACTTC. It translates to CAISVKAGETQYF.

This clonotype was picked up many times. CDR3 sequence (DNA): TGTGCCAGCACGAATAGCGGGAGGTCCACCGGGGAGCTGTTTTTT. Translation gives CASTNSGRSTGELFF. The chain couples TRBV2 to TRBJ2-2; 10 bases line up with TRBD2. Trimming cost V 7 bases and J 4 bases; bases outside gene matches: 6. The V gene's germline CDR1 is SNHLY and CDR2 FYNNEI. The CDR3 is made up of 15 amino acids.

This clonotype has only a few counts. This rearrangement joins TRBV28 to TRBJ1-1, with TRBD1 identical over 8 bases. The CDR3 runs to 15 residues. Trimming took 1 base from V and 4 from J; bases not matched to a gene: 5. Germline V gene lookup returns CDR1 MDHEN and CDR2 SYDVKM. CDR3 DNA: TGTGCCAGCAGTTTATCCCTGGACAGGGCCACTGAAGCTTTCTTT. Its protein is CASSLSLDRATEAFF.

This clonotype was seen just once. Just one base apart from a much larger clone, this may be a read error. V is TRBV6-1 and J is TRBJ2-2; D is uncertain. CDR3 length equals 18 residues. The V gene's germline CDR1 is MNHNS and CDR2 SASEGT. V was cut by 3 bases and J by 4 bases, with 21 bases left in between. CDR3 in amino acids: CASSDHLNRLLSTGELFF. The CDR3 DNA reads as TGTGCCAGCAGTGATCACCTGAATAGACTCCTGAGCACCGGGGAGCTGTTTTTT.